The next 20 T cell receptor beta chains were all read from a single sample in a study of blood T cell repertoires in COVID-19. Clones were sequenced by immunoSEQ multiplex PCR, and TCRdb holds only the in-frame ones, with some missing. The data contain 210,000 or so clones, about nine tenths of them seen just once; the ten biggest clones take up around 2.9%. Sequenced input: peripheral blood. The receptor source for this set is a woman aged 55 to 70 with acute or convalescent COVID-19.

The chain carries TRBV24-1 and TRBJ2-1; 14 nucleotides line up with TRBD2. CDR3 length: 16 amino acids. Germline V gives CDR1 KGHDR, CDR2 SFDVKD. The ends lost 3 bases at V and 7 bases at J; junction bases unmatched: 4. This CDR3 is CATSDGGTSGRNEQFF. CDR3 sequence (DNA): TGTGCCACCAGTGATGGAGGGACTAGCGGGAGAAATGAGCAGTTCTTC.

V is TRBV2 and J is TRBJ1-2; 9 nucleotides line up with TRBD1. CDR1 and CDR2 (germline): SNHLY, FYNNEI. The CDR3 is made up of 16 amino acids. The V gene end was trimmed by 8 bases and the J gene end by 8 bases; junction bases not matched to a gene: 18. DNA for the CDR3: TGTGCCAGCCCTTATGGGCCCCGGACAGGGGCTAGGGGCTACACCTTC. It yields the protein CASPYGPRTGARGYTF.

The CDR3 region has the DNA TGTGCCTGGAGTGACCCGACAGGGGGCCGTGAAAAACTGTTTTTT. Residues: CAWSDPTGGREKLFF. The chain carries TRBV30 and TRBJ1-4, with 10 nucleotides matching TRBD1. V was pared by 1 base and J by 7 bases, with 6 bases of the junction left unmatched. Germline-derived CDR1 and CDR2 are GTSNPN and SVGIG (reference sequence). CDR3 size: 15 residues.

The V call is TRBV27, the J call TRBJ2-1; D uncertain. Germline lookup yields CDR1 MNHEY and CDR2 SMNVEV (reference sequence). Trimming left V 3 bases short and J 3 bases short, with 3 bases between. This CDR3 is 12 amino acids long. CDR3: CASSFNYNEQFF. The DNA of the CDR3 is TGTGCCAGCAGTTTTAACTACAATGAGCAGTTCTTC.

CDR3 residues: CASSLGRTGGVYEQYF. CDR3 bases: TGTGCCAGCAGCTTAGGAAGGACAGGGGGCGTCTACGAGCAGTACTTC. The chain couples TRBV7-2 to TRBJ2-7; TRBD1 agrees at 11 bases. The CDR3 has 16 residues. Unmatched junction bases numbered 5, after V lost 1 base and J lost 3 bases. CDR1 is SGHTA and CDR2 is FQGNSA in the germline V gene.

The chain couples TRBV5-6 to TRBJ1-6, with a weak D call TRBD1 (6 bases). The CDR3 spans 15 residues. Between the trimmed V and J ends, which lost 3 bases and 7 bases, there was a span of 14 bases. Per germline, CDR1 SGHDT and CDR2 YYEEEE. Here the CDR3 reads CASSSPGGHNSPLHF. The CDR3 DNA reads TGTGCCAGCAGCTCGCCGGGGGGGCACAATTCACCCCTCCACTTT.

The V and J genes are TRBV19 and TRBJ1-2; TRBD1 aligns across 8 bases. The trim removed 9 bases at V and 8 bases at J, leaving 11 bases unmatched. The CDR3 has 13 residues. Per the germline V gene, CDR1 is LNHDA and CDR2 is SQIVND (reference sequence). DNA for the CDR3: TGTGCCAGCACTAGCCAGGGGGCGTCCGGCTACACCTTC. It yields the protein CASTSQGASGYTF. Full variable domain (rest looked up from reference TRBV19 and TRBJ1-2): DGGITQSPKYLFRKEGQNVTLSCEQNLNHDAMYWYRQDPGQGLRLIYYSQIVNDFQKGDIAEGYSVSREKKESFPLTVTSAQKNPTAFYLCASTSQGASGYTFGSGTRLTVV.

This chain joins TRBV7-6 and TRBJ2-5; D is possibly TRBD2 (7 bases). CDR3 size: 16 residues. Germline V CDR1 and CDR2: SGHVS, FNYEAQ. Deletions cut 5 bases from V and 2 bases from J, with 18 bases between. CDR3 amino acids: CASSPMGGGLQETQYF. The CDR3 DNA reads as TGTGCCAGCAGCCCGATGGGCGGGGGCCTACAAGAGACCCAGTACTTC.

The V call is TRBV10-3, the J call TRBJ2-3; perhaps TRBD2 as D (6 bases). The CDR3 length is 14 residues. V was pared by 3 bases and J by 5 bases, with 12 bases between. The germline V gene has CDR1 ENHRY and CDR2 SYGVKD. CDR3: CAISEGEDLDTQYF. In nucleotides, the CDR3 is TGTGCCATCAGTGAAGGGGAGGACCTAGATACGCAGTATTTT.

The rearrangement uses TRBV11-2 and TRBJ1-2, with D hard to call. CDR1 is SGHAT, CDR2 FQNNGV, per germline. The V end was cut by 4 bases, the J end by 6 bases, with 18 bases between. This CDR3 has 15 residues. This CDR3 is CASSSDFPALDGYTF. CDR3 sequence (DNA): TGTGCCAGCAGCTCGGACTTCCCTGCGCTGGATGGCTACACCTTC.

The rearrangement links TRBV19 to TRBJ2-3, with D possibly TRBD2 on 6 matching bases. This CDR3 has 16 amino acids. V lost 6 bases and J lost 3, with 19 bases in between. Germline V gene sequence: CDR1 LNHDA, CDR2 SQIVND (reference sequence). The CDR3 is CASRGGWTRPTDTQYF. CDR3 bases: TGTGCCAGTAGAGGAGGGTGGACACGACCGACAGATACGCAGTATTTT.

The rearrangement links TRBV10-3 to TRBJ2-3; 7 bases agree with TRBD2. V lost 2 bases and J lost 2; bases outside the gene matches: 4. This CDR3 is 15 amino acids long. Germline V gene data show CDR1 as ENHRY and CDR2 as SYGVKD. Here the CDR3 DNA reads TGTGCCATCAGTGAGGGCGGGAGACCCACAGATACGCAGTATTTT. It is translated as CAISEGGRPTDTQYF.

This rearrangement joins TRBV6-5 to TRBJ1-2, with D hard to call. V lost 0 bases, J lost 3 bases, and 14 bases lay in between. Germline CDR1 reads MNHEY; CDR2 reads SVGAGI. This CDR3 comprises 16 residues. The CDR3: CASSYSISIRDYGYTF. CDR3 DNA sequence: TGTGCCAGCAGTTACTCGATATCCATTCGAGACTATGGCTACACCTTC.

The J gene is TRBJ2-6, the V gene TRBV19; 9 nucleotides match TRBD1. V shed 6 bases, J shed 0 bases, and the junction held 6 bases outside the gene matches. CDR1 is LNHDA, CDR2 SQIVND, per germline (reference sequence). The CDR3 spans 17 residues. Here the CDR3 DNA reads TGTGCCAGTAGGGGGACAGGGACAGCCTCTGGGGCCAACGTCCTGACTTTC. Translating gives CASRGTGTASGANVLTF. The full variable domain, with the rest looked up from reference TRBV19 and TRBJ2-6, is DGGITQSPKYLFRKEGQNVTLSCEQNLNHDAMYWYRQDPGQGLRLIYYSQIVNDFQKGDIAEGYSVSREKKESFPLTVTSAQKNPTAFYLCASRGTGTASGANVLTFGAGSRLTVL.

This clone was detected a few times. The V and J genes are TRBV30 and TRBJ1-5; weak D call: TRBD1 (5 bases). From germline, CDR1 is GTSNPN and CDR2 SVGIG (reference sequence). V lost 3 bases and J lost 1, with 7 bases in between. This CDR3 has 13 amino acids. CDR3: CAWSRQSNQPQHF. In nucleotides, the CDR3 is TGTGCCTGGAGCCGACAGAGCAATCAGCCCCAGCATTTT.

The chain combines TRBV9 with TRBJ2-7, with D maybe TRBD1 (6 bases). Germline V lookup: CDR1 SGDLS, CDR2 YYNGEE. The V end was cut by 4 bases, the J end by 2 bases, with 19 bases between. This CDR3 region has 16 residues. CDR3 in amino acids: CASSPSQGTEAYEQYF. CDR3 in DNA: TGTGCCAGCAGCCCCTCTCAGGGGACCGAAGCCTACGAGCAGTACTTC.

The CDR3 region is CASSPSHYEQYF. The CDR3 DNA reads as TGTGCCAGCAGCCCCAGTCACTACGAGCAGTACTTC. The chain recombines TRBV7-2 with TRBJ2-7; unclear D gene. CDR1 is SGHTA and CDR2 is FQGNSA in the germline V gene. The CDR3 extends over 12 amino acids. V was pared by 5 bases and J by 3 bases, with 8 bases between.

This clone has a single count. The rearrangement joins TRBV6-5 to TRBJ2-7, with 8 bases fitting TRBD2. CDR1 and CDR2 (germline): MNHEY, SVGAGI. The CDR3 spans 16 residues. V trimming: 0 bases; J trimming: 0 bases; junction bases outside the gene matches: 4. The CDR3, as DNA: TGTGCCAGCAGTTACTCTTGGGGGACTAGCTCCTACGAGCAGTACTTC. It specifies CASSYSWGTSSYEQYF.

Turning to this clone: One end of the junction is discordant with germline, which a read error may explain. Other nucleotide sequences in the sample specify the same CDR3. This chain links TRBV7-3 with TRBJ1-2, with D maybe TRBD1 (5 bases). There are 16 residues in the CDR3. Germline assignment: CDR1 SGHTA and CDR2 FQGTGA. Written as DNA, the CDR3 is TGTGCCAGCAGTTTAAGCGGAGGGCCAGGGAACTATGGCTACACCTTC. Amino acids: CASSLSGGPGNYGYTF.

J is TRBJ1-1 and V is TRBV12-5; 8 positions match TRBD1. This CDR3 contains 16 residues. Per the germline V gene, CDR1 is LGHNT and CDR2 is FRNRAP. V trimming: 4 bases; J trimming: 12 bases; junction bases outside the gene matches: 19. CDR3 DNA: TGTGCTAGTGGTTCGGCCCGACAGGGGAGAGGCGAGAGGACTTTCTTT. Its translation is CASGSARQGRGERTFF. Full variable domain (rest looked up from reference TRBV12-5 and TRBJ1-1): DARVTQTPRHKVTEMGQEVTMRCQPILGHNTVFWYRQTMMQGLELLAYFRNRAPLDDSGMPKDRFSAEMPDATLATLKIQPSEPRDSAVYFCASGSARQGRGERTFFGQGTRLTVV.